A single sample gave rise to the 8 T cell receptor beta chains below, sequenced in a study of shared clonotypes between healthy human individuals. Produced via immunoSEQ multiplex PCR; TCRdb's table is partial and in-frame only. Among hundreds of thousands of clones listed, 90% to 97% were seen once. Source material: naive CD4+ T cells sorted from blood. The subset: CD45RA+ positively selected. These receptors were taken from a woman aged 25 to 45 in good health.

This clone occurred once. CDR3 bases: TGTGCCAGCAGGATAGGTAGCGGCTCCTACAATGAGCAGTTCTTC. Protein sequence: CASRIGSGSYNEQFF. The chain recombines TRBV7-8 with TRBJ2-1; TRBD2 might be the D (6 bases). The germline gives CDR1 SGHVS, CDR2 FQNEAQ. Trimming cost V 6 bases and J 0 bases, with 12 bases left between them. This CDR3 is built from 15 residues.

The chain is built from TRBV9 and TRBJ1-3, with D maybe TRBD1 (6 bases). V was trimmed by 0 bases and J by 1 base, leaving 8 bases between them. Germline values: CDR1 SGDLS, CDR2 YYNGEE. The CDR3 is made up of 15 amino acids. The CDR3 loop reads CASSVEGGSGNTIYF. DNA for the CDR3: TGTGCCAGCAGCGTAGAGGGGGGGTCTGGAAACACCATATATTTT.

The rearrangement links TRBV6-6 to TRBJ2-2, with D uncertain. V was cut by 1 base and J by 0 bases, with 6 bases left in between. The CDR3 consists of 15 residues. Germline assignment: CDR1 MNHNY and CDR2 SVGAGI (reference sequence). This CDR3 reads CASSYLTANTGELFF. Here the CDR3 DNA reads TGTGCCAGCAGTTACTTGACTGCGAACACCGGGGAGCTGTTTTTT.

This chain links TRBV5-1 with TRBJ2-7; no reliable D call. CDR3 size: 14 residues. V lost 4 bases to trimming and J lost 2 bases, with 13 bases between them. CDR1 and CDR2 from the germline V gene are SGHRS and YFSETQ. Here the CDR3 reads CASSQEPATYEQYF. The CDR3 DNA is TGCGCCAGCAGCCAAGAACCAGCGACCTACGAGCAGTACTTC.

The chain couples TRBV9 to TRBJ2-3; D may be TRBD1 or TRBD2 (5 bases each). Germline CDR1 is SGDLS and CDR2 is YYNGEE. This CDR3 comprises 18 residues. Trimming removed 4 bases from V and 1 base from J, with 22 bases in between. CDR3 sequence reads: CASSRGGFGPLRTDTQYF. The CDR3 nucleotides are TGTGCCAGCAGCCGGGGCGGTTTTGGCCCCTTACGCACAGATACGCAGTATTTT.

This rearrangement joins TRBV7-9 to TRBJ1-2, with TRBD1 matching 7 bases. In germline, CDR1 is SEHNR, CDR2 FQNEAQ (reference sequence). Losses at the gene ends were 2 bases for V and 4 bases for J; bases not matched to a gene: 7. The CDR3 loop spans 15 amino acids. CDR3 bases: TGTGCCAGCAGCTTACCCCGACAGGGAGGCTATGGCTACACCTTC. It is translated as CASSLPRQGGYGYTF. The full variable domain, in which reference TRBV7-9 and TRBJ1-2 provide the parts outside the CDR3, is DTGVSQNPRHKITKRGQNVTFRCDPISEHNRLYWYRQTLGQGPEFLTYFQNEAQLEKSRLLSDRFSAERPKGSFSTLEIQRTEQGDSAMYLCASSLPRQGGYGYTFGSGTRLTVV.

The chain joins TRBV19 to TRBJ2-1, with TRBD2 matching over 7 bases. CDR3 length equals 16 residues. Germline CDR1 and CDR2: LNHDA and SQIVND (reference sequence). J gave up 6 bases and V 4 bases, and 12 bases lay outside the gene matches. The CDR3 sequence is CASSTLAGLASNEQFF. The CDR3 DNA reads TGTGCCAGTAGTACCTTAGCGGGCCTGGCCTCCAATGAGCAGTTCTTC.

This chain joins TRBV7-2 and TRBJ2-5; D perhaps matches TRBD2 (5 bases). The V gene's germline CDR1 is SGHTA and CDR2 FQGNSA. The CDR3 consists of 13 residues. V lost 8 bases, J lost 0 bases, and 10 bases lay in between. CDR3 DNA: TGTGCCAGCGCCCGAGCGGACCAAGAGACCCAGTACTTC. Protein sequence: CASARADQETQYF.